The 17 T cell receptor beta chains below were found in one sample sequenced in a study of cytomegalovirus exposure and HLA in healthy donors. The protocol was immunoSEQ multiplex PCR, while the TCRdb copy is restricted to in-frame clones and leaves out a portion. Among 150,000 or so clones listed, 85% to 90% were seen once. Source material: PBMCs. These receptors originate from a woman aged 25-40 years in good health and CMV-seropositive.

The chain carries TRBV18 and TRBJ1-6, with 7 bases lining up with TRBD1. Unmatched junction bases numbered 6, after V lost 3 bases and J lost 7 bases. Germline loops: CDR1 KGHSH, CDR2 LQKENI. This CDR3 comprises 15 residues. Here the CDR3 reads CASSPAAGGNSPLHF. The DNA for the CDR3 is TGTGCCAGCTCACCTGCGGCAGGGGGGAATTCACCCCTCCACTTT.

This chain connects TRBV5-1 to TRBJ2-4; 8 bases align to TRBD1. The V and J ends lost 5 bases and 0 bases, in that order; junction bases with no gene match: 7. Germline V lookup: CDR1 SGHRS, CDR2 YFSETQ. The CDR3 is made up of 16 amino acids. The CDR3, as DNA: TGCGCCAGCAGACCGCCGGGACAGGAAGCCAAAAACATTCAGTACTTC. The encoded protein is CASRPPGQEAKNIQYF.

The chain couples TRBV29-1 to TRBJ1-2; TRBD1 matches 8 bases. With 6 bases clipped from V and 8 bases from J, the junction kept 11 bases outside the gene matches. Germline values: CDR1 SQVTM, CDR2 ANQGSEA. The CDR3 length is 13 residues. The chain's CDR3 is CSVEYGQGEGYTF. The DNA of the CDR3 is TGCAGCGTAGAGTATGGACAGGGAGAGGGCTACACCTTC. Full variable domain (remainder filled in from reference TRBV29-1 and TRBJ1-2): SAVISQKPSRDICQRGTSLTIQCQVDSQVTMMFWYRQQPGQSLTLIATANQGSEATYESGFVIDKFPISRPNLTFSTLTVSNMSPEDSSIYLCSVEYGQGEGYTFGSGTRLTVV.

The rearrangement uses TRBV6-6 and TRBJ2-1; 11 bases map to TRBD2. CDR1 and CDR2 from the germline V gene are MNHNY and SVGAGI (reference sequence). This CDR3 has 15 residues. With 5 bases clipped from V and 9 bases from J, the junction kept 9 bases outside the gene matches. The CDR3 spells CASSASGTSGREQFF. DNA for the CDR3: TGTGCCAGCAGTGCCTCCGGGACTAGCGGTCGTGAGCAGTTCTTC.

V and J are TRBV5-4 and TRBJ1-4; a possible D gene is TRBD1 (6 bases). Deletions cut 5 bases from V and 11 bases from J, with 10 bases between. Germline V gene lookup returns CDR1 SGHNT and CDR2 YYREEE (reference sequence). The length of the CDR3 is 11 residues. The CDR3 spells CASSSGQKLFF. CDR3 DNA: TGTGCCAGCAGTTCTGGACAGAAACTGTTTTTT.

The chain combines TRBV6-5 with TRBJ2-7, with 8 bases identical to TRBD1. The CDR3 length is 14 residues. Germline V gives CDR1 MNHEY, CDR2 SVGAGI. Trimming removed 4 bases from V and 4 bases from J; junction bases left unmatched: 6. CDR3 sequence (DNA): TGTGCCAGCAGTTTCCAGGGGGCCAGTTACGAGCAGTACTTC. This translates into CASSFQGASYEQYF.

CDR3 in DNA: TGCGCCAGCAGCTTGCCGATCCGCACTAGCTACAACTACAATGAGCAGTTCTTC. This codes for CASSLPIRTSYNYNEQFF. The V call is TRBV5-1, the J call TRBJ2-1; D might be TRBD2 (6 bases). The ends were cut back, 1 base at V and 3 bases at J, with 20 bases in the middle. Per germline, CDR1 SGHRS and CDR2 YFSETQ. The CDR3 contains 18 residues. Complete variable domain (other parts from reference TRBV5-1 and TRBJ2-1): KAGVTQTPRYLIKTRGQQVTLSCSPISGHRSVSWYQQTPGQGLQFLFEYFSETQRNKGNFPGRFSGRQFSNSRSEMNVSTLELGDSALYLCASSLPIRTSYNYNEQFFGPGTRLTVL.

The chain is built from TRBV27 and TRBJ2-5, with a weak D call TRBD2 (5 bases). CDR1 is MNHEY, CDR2 SMNVEV, per germline (reference sequence). The V gene lost 10 bases and the J gene lost 1 base, with 19 bases spanning the gap. The CDR3 covers 15 residues. This chain's CDR3 is CATKELTSSQETQYF. The CDR3 nucleotides read TGTGCCACCAAGGAATTAACTAGTTCCCAAGAGACCCAGTACTTC.

The chain links TRBV25-1 to TRBJ1-1, with D perhaps matching TRBD1 (5 bases). This CDR3 is built from 14 residues. Deletions cut 5 bases from V and 1 base from J, with 11 bases between. Germline lookup yields CDR1 MGHDK and CDR2 SYGVNS. The CDR3 sequence: CASSNTGENTEAFF. The CDR3, as DNA: TGTGCCAGCAGTAATACAGGAGAGAACACTGAAGCTTTCTTT. Looking up the rest from reference TRBV25-1 and TRBJ1-1 gives the full variable domain: EADIYQTPRYLVIGTGKKITLECSQTMGHDKMYWYQQDPGMELHLIHYSYGVNSTEKGDLSSESTVSRIRTEHFPLTLESARPSHTSQYLCASSNTGENTEAFFGQGTRLTVV.

The J gene is TRBJ1-5, the V gene TRBV10-1; the match to TRBD1 covers 9 bases. The CDR3 has 18 residues. The junction had 17 bases not matched to a gene; V was cut back by 10 bases and J by 1 base. Germline V lookup: CDR1 WNHNN, CDR2 SYGVQD (reference sequence). The DNA of the CDR3 is TGCGCCATCGATATTACACGGGACAGGGTTTCAAGCAATCAGCCCCAGCATTTT. Amino acids: CAIDITRDRVSSNQPQHF.

The CDR3 reads CASSPGGVLSNQPQHF. Written as DNA, the CDR3 is TGTGCCAGCAGTCCAGGAGGGGTTCTTAGCAATCAGCCCCAGCATTTT. The chain links TRBV28 to TRBJ1-5, with D possibly matching TRBD1 (5 bases). V lost 5 bases, J lost 0 bases, and 14 bases lay in between. The CDR3 loop spans 16 amino acids. Germline V gene sequence: CDR1 MDHEN, CDR2 SYDVKM.

The chain recombines TRBV2 with TRBJ2-2, with a weak D call TRBD1 (6 bases). Germline CDR1 is SNHLY and CDR2 is FYNNEI. V lost 5 bases to trimming and J lost 0 bases, with 10 bases between them. CDR3 length equals 15 residues. Written as DNA, the CDR3 is TGTGCCAGCAGTATAGACAGGACGAACACCGGGGAGCTGTTTTTT. Translated: CASSIDRTNTGELFF.

The chain employs TRBV6-1 and TRBJ2-3; D gene ambiguous. The CDR3 runs to 16 residues. The V gene's germline CDR1 is MNHNS and CDR2 SASEGT. The germline V and J ends were trimmed by 2 bases and 1 base, with 13 bases remaining between them. The CDR3 region is CASSENFYSGTDTQYF. As DNA, the CDR3 is TGTGCCAGCAGTGAAAACTTCTATTCTGGCACAGATACGCAGTATTTT.

The gene calls are TRBV2 and TRBJ2-3, with a tentative D call TRBD2 (7 bases). Trimming cost V 8 bases and J 6 bases, with 12 bases left between them. CDR3 length: 12 amino acids. The germline V gene encodes CDR1 SNHLY and CDR2 FYNNEI. CDR3 coding DNA: TGTGCCAGCGGTCGGGGGGCGGATACGCAGTATTTT. Protein: CASGRGADTQYF.

The chain has TRBV19 and TRBJ2-1; 14 bases agree with TRBD2. Germline V gene lookup returns CDR1 LNHDA and CDR2 SQIVND (reference sequence). Unmatched junction bases numbered 11, after V lost 1 base and J lost 9 bases. CDR3 length: 18 amino acids. The CDR3 DNA sequence: TGTGCCAGTAGTATAGCGTCACTGACTAGCGGGAGGGCCGGTGAGCAGTTCTTC. Translated: CASSIASLTSGRAGEQFF.

This rearrangement joins TRBV28 to TRBJ2-5, with 11 bases matching TRBD2. The CDR3 is 18 residues long. The ends lost 6 bases at V and 5 bases at J; junction bases unmatched: 17. In germline, CDR1 is MDHEN, CDR2 SYDVKM. CDR3 residues: CASSPLGLAAYGGETQYF. CDR3 DNA sequence: TGTGCCAGCAGCCCGCTGGGACTAGCGGCGTATGGCGGGGAGACCCAGTACTTC.

The chain uses TRBV27 and TRBJ1-5; unclear D gene. The CDR3 is made up of 11 amino acids. Germline V gene sequence: CDR1 MNHEY, CDR2 SMNVEV (reference sequence). The V gene lost 8 bases and the J gene lost 5 bases, with 7 bases spanning the gap. CDR3 DNA: TGTGCCAGCGGCAGTTATCAGCCCCAGCATTTT. It yields the protein CASGSYQPQHF.